Presented here are 6 T cell receptor beta chains from one specimen sequenced in a study of neurological immune-mediated disorders. Via MiXCR, TCRdb re-called the 5' RACE reads, giving one row per CDR3 protein. Of fewer than 50,000 distinct CDR3 sequences in the sample, approximately 2.4% were seen once. Sequenced material: PBMCs. The receptors were sampled from a man aged 25-45 years with multiple sclerosis.

This clonotype has a count of ten or more. The J gene is TRBJ2-3, the V gene TRBV5-6, with D perhaps TRBD2 (6 bases). The CDR3 is made up of 16 amino acids. V lost 0 bases and J lost 2, with 13 bases in between. Germline CDR1 is SGHDT and CDR2 is YYEEEE. In DNA form, the CDR3 reads TGTGCCAGCAGCTTGGCCGCGGGGACCTACACAGATACGCAGTATTTT. The encoded protein is CASSLAAGTYTDTQYF.

This clonotype showed up many times. The chain is built from TRBV12-3 or TRBV12-4 and TRBJ2-1; 9 nucleotides agree with TRBD2. The CDR3 sequence is 15 residues long. V lost 5 bases to trimming and J lost 8 bases; unmatched junction nucleotides: 10. The chain's CDR3 is CASSPGLALRYEQFF. For the CDR3, the DNA is TGTGCCAGCAGTCCGGGACTAGCCCTACGCTATGAGCAGTTCTTC.

This clonotype was recorded at least ten times. The gene calls are TRBV20-1 and TRBJ1-6; 10 bases fit TRBD1. CDR1 and CDR2 (germline): DFQATT, SNEGSKA (reference sequence). V shed 1 base and J 10 bases; nucleotides not matched to a gene: 4. The CDR3 totals 14 residues. For the CDR3, the DNA is TGCAGTGCTAGAGTGGGACAGGGGACATCACCCCTCCACTTT. This gives the protein CSARVGQGTSPLHF.

This clonotype occurred many times. The V gene is TRBV6-5, the J gene TRBJ1-4; 7 bases map to TRBD1. The CDR3 is made up of 14 amino acids. The junction had 8 bases not matched to a gene; V was cut back by 5 bases and J by 8 bases. Germline V gene data show CDR1 as MNHEY and CDR2 as SVGAGI. This CDR3 is CASSPTGPGEKLFF. The CDR3 DNA reads TGTGCCAGCAGTCCGACAGGGCCGGGGGAAAAACTGTTTTTT.

This clonotype was detected ten times or more. This chain links TRBV7-8 with TRBJ2-5; 10 bases match TRBD2. Germline V gene lookup returns CDR1 SGHVS and CDR2 FQNEAQ. Trimming at V came to 8 bases and at J to 7 bases, leaving 13 bases not matched to a gene. The CDR3 totals 15 residues. CDR3 DNA: TGTGCCAGCCAACATCGAGCGGGGGGGTTCGGGACCCAGTACTTC. Protein: CASQHRAGGFGTQYF.

This clonotype was seen many times. The rearrangement uses TRBV7-9 and TRBJ1-1; TRBD1 matches 7 bases. CDR3 length equals 13 residues. The junction had 10 bases not matched to a gene; V was cut back by 6 bases and J by 9 bases. Germline V gene sequence: CDR1 SEHNR, CDR2 FQNEAQ (reference sequence). The CDR3: CASSSAGQLKAFF. The DNA of the CDR3 is TGTGCCAGCAGTTCCGCGGGACAGCTCAAAGCTTTCTTT. Complete variable domain (other parts from reference TRBV7-9 and TRBJ1-1): DTGVSQNPRHKITKRGQNVTFRCDPISEHNRLYWYRQTLGQGPEFLTYFQNEAQLEKSRLLSDRFSAERPKGSFSTLEIQRTEQGDSAMYLCASSSAGQLKAFFGQGTRLTVV.